Following are 18 T cell receptor beta chains from one sample sequenced in a study of blood T cell repertoires in COVID-19. TCRdb's table, derived via immunoSEQ multiplex PCR, lists solely in-frame clones and lacks some. The data hold 100,000 to 150,000 clones, with over 55% observed a single time. Sequencing used peripheral blood. These receptors were obtained from a woman aged 65 to 85 with acute or convalescent COVID-19.

The V and J genes are TRBV14 and TRBJ2-1; maybe TRBD1 (6 bases). The V end lost 0 bases, the J end lost 3 bases, and 18 bases lay between the germline ends. Germline CDR1 and CDR2: SGHDN and FVKESK. The CDR3 runs to 18 residues. The chain's CDR3 is CASSQESLAGEYYNEQFF. CDR3 DNA sequence: TGTGCCAGCAGCCAAGAATCCCTGGCAGGGGAATACTACAATGAGCAGTTCTTC.

The chain combines TRBV10-1 with TRBJ2-7; TRBD2 is a possible D gene (8 bases). Germline V lookup: CDR1 WNHNN, CDR2 SYGVQD (reference sequence). V was trimmed by 6 bases and J by 7 bases, leaving 31 bases between them. The CDR3 length is 18 residues. CDR3 protein: CASRDTTVTGGDSSEQYF. In nucleotides, the CDR3 is TGCGCCAGCAGGGACACGACAGTGACGGGGGGGGACAGTAGTGAGCAGTACTTC.

This clone has only one observation. The rearrangement joins TRBV7-6 to TRBJ2-7; D is uncertain. The germline V gene has CDR1 SGHVS and CDR2 FNYEAQ. The CDR3 sequence is 14 residues long. The germline V and J ends were trimmed by 1 base and 0 bases, with 7 bases remaining between them. In DNA, the CDR3 is TGTGCCAGCAGCTTAGGAAGTAGCTCCTACGAGCAGTACTTC. It yields the protein CASSLGSSSYEQYF. Looking up the rest from reference TRBV7-6 and TRBJ2-7 gives the full variable domain: GAGVSQSPRYKVTKRGQDVALRCDPISGHVSLYWYRQALGQGPEFLTYFNYEAQQDKSGLPNDRFSAERPEGSISTLTIQRTEQRDSAMYRCASSLGSSSYEQYFGPGTRLTVT.

This clone was picked up a small number of times. The chain couples TRBV4-3 to TRBJ1-2, with D possibly being TRBD1 (5 bases). The CDR3 has 20 residues. CDR1 LGHNA and CDR2 YSLEER come from the germline V gene. V lost 2 bases and J 6 bases, leaving 31 bases between the germline ends. CDR3 in amino acids: CASSQSWGRTYLNGSDGYTF. The CDR3 DNA reads as TGCGCCAGCAGCCAATCATGGGGGAGGACGTATCTTAATGGGAGTGATGGCTACACCTTC.

The chain carries TRBV7-7 and TRBJ2-7; weak D call: TRBD1 (5 bases). Germline V gene data show CDR1 as SSHAT and CDR2 as FNYEAQ (reference sequence). CDR3 length: 13 amino acids. The V end was cut by 1 base, the J end by 3 bases, with 7 bases between. The CDR3 loop is CASSLDQGYEQYF. Here the CDR3 DNA reads TGTGCCAGCAGCTTAGATCAGGGCTACGAGCAGTACTTC.

This clone was seen just once. The rearrangement links TRBV19 to TRBJ1-2, with 9 bases matching TRBD1. Germline V lookup: CDR1 LNHDA, CDR2 SQIVND (reference sequence). This CDR3 has 16 residues. J gave up 8 bases and V 0 bases, and 10 bases lay outside the gene matches. CDR3 loop: CASSIDSPGQGMGYTF. In DNA, the CDR3 is TGTGCCAGTAGTATAGACTCACCGGGACAGGGTATGGGCTACACCTTC.

This clone is a singleton in its sample. The chain combines TRBV5-1 with TRBJ1-2, with D unresolved. This CDR3 region has 14 residues. Germline CDR1 SGHRS, CDR2 YFSETQ. Trimming removed 1 base at V and 3 bases at J, with 10 bases between. CDR3 bases: TGCGCCAGCAGCTTGTCGTCAGGCGACTATGGCTACACCTTC. It encodes CASSLSSGDYGYTF.

The chain is built from TRBV10-1 and TRBJ2-3; possibly TRBD1 for D (5 bases). Trimming took off 2 bases at V and 3 bases at J, with 9 bases between the two ends. The germline V gene has CDR1 WNHNN and CDR2 SYGVQD (reference sequence). This CDR3 has 14 residues. The CDR3 DNA sequence: TGCGCCAGCAGTGAGAGGCAGGGAACAGATACGCAGTATTTT. Its protein is CASSERQGTDTQYF.

The chain is built from TRBV19 and TRBJ2-1, with TRBD1 identical over 9 bases. CDR1 and CDR2 from the germline V gene are LNHDA and SQIVND (reference sequence). The CDR3 is 17 amino acids. Trimming cost V 6 bases and J 6 bases; bases outside gene matches: 15. Written as DNA, the CDR3 is TGTGCCAGTAGCCTTACCCCTACAGGGGGCAGGGGCAATGAGCAGTTCTTC. Protein sequence: CASSLTPTGGRGNEQFF.

This clone was counted a single time. This specimen includes other DNA sequences encoding the same CDR3. The V gene is TRBV7-3, the J gene TRBJ1-1; D not certain. Germline loops: CDR1 SGHTA, CDR2 FQGTGA. Trimming took 2 bases from V and 1 from J, leaving 5 bases between them. The CDR3 has 13 amino acids. CDR3 bases: TGTGCCAGCAGCTTATCGGGGAACACTGAAGCTTTCTTT. Amino acids: CASSLSGNTEAFF.

The chain carries TRBV24-1 and TRBJ2-7; 9 bases match TRBD1. This CDR3 contains 15 residues. V was pared by 4 bases and J by 4 bases, with 7 bases of the junction left unmatched. The germline gives CDR1 KGHDR, CDR2 SFDVKD. The CDR3 region is CATSDATGGEYEQYF. As DNA, the CDR3 is TGTGCCACCAGTGACGCTACAGGGGGCGAGTACGAGCAGTACTTC.

The gene calls are TRBV4-2 and TRBJ1-3; the D gene is possibly TRBD1 (5 bases). The CDR3 consists of 17 residues. Germline loops: CDR1 LGHNA, CDR2 YNFKEQ. Trimming left V 6 bases short and J 3 bases short, with 21 bases between. Written as DNA, the CDR3 is TGTGCCAGCAGTGCAAGGGGCGTTGTCGAAATTGGAAACACCATATATTTT. Its protein is CASSARGVVEIGNTIYF.

This chain links TRBV11-2 with TRBJ2-3; D might be TRBD1 (5 bases). Germline values: CDR1 SGHAT, CDR2 FQNNGV. The CDR3 totals 14 residues. With 4 bases removed from V and 1 base from J, the gap between germline ends came to 9 bases. The CDR3 protein is CASSSLQGTDTQYF. The DNA for the CDR3 is TGTGCCAGCAGCTCCCTACAGGGCACAGATACGCAGTATTTT.

This chain uses TRBV11-2 with TRBJ1-2, with 8 bases matching TRBD1. The CDR3 totals 14 residues. Germline values: CDR1 SGHAT, CDR2 FQNNGV. V trimming: 3 bases; J trimming: 5 bases; junction bases outside the gene matches: 5. As DNA, the CDR3 is TGTGCCAGCAGCTTTCTCGGACAGGGTTATGGCTACACCTTC. Amino acid sequence: CASSFLGQGYGYTF.

This clone was picked up a small number of times. The V and J genes are TRBV2 and TRBJ2-5; 8 positions agree with TRBD2. The CDR3 is 12 residues long. CDR1 is SNHLY, CDR2 FYNNEI, per germline. V was pared by 7 bases and J by 9 bases, with 7 bases of the junction left unmatched. CDR3 in amino acids: CASTAGGMAQYF. CDR3 DNA: TGTGCCAGCACTGCGGGGGGTATGGCCCAGTACTTC.

This clone was observed a handful of times. V and J are TRBV6-5 and TRBJ1-4; 7 nucleotides match TRBD1. V dropped 6 bases and J dropped 4; count of bases not matched to a gene: 5. This CDR3 comprises 14 residues. Looked up from germline, CDR1 is MNHEY and CDR2 is SVGAGI. In nucleotides, the CDR3 is TGTGCCAGCAGGACAGGGCTTCTTAATGAAAAACTGTTTTTT. It yields the protein CASRTGLLNEKLFF.

The chain carries TRBV10-1 and TRBJ2-7, with D possibly being TRBD1 (6 bases). The CDR3 runs to 13 residues. CDR1 is WNHNN and CDR2 is SYGVQD in the germline V gene (reference sequence). The V gene lost 3 bases and the J gene lost 2 bases, with 8 bases spanning the gap. The CDR3 sequence is CASSETGTYEQYF. CDR3 bases: TGCGCCAGCAGTGAAACAGGGACCTACGAGCAGTACTTC.

The chain employs TRBV5-5 and TRBJ1-6; D is ambiguous. In germline, CDR1 is SGHKS, CDR2 YYEKEE (reference sequence). V lost 3 bases, J lost 0 bases, and 13 bases lay in between. CDR3 length: 17 amino acids. DNA for the CDR3: TGTGCCAGCAGCTCCGGGTCCCTCGGCTCCTATAATTCACCCCTCCACTTT. Amino acids: CASSSGSLGSYNSPLHF.